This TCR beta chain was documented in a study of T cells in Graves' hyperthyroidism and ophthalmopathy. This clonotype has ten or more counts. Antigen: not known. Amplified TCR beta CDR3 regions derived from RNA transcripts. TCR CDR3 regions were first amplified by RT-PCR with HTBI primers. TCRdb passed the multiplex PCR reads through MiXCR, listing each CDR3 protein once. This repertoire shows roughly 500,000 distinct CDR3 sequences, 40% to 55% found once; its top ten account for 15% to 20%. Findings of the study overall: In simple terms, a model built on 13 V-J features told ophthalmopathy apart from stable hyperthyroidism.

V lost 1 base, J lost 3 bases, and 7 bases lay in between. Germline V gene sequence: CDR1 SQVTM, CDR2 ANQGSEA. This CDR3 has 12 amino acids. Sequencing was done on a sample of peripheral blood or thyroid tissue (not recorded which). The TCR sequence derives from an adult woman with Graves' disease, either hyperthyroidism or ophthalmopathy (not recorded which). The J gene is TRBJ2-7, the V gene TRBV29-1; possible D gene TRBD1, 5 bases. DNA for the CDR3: TGCAGCGTTGAAGTTCAGGGCTACGAGCAGTACTTC. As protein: CSVEVQGYEQYF.